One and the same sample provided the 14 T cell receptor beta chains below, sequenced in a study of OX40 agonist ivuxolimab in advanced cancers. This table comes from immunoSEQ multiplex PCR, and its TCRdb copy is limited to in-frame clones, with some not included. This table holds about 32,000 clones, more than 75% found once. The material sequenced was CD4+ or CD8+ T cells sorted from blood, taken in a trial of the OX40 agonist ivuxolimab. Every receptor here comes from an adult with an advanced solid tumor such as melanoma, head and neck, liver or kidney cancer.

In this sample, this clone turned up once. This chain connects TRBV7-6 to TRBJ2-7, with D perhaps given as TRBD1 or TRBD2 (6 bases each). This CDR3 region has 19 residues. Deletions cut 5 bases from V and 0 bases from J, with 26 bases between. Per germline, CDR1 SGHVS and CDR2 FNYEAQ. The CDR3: CASSPRGTLVITSSYEQYF. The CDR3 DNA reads TGTGCCAGCAGCCCCCGGGGGACATTAGTAATAACAAGCTCCTACGAGCAGTACTTC.

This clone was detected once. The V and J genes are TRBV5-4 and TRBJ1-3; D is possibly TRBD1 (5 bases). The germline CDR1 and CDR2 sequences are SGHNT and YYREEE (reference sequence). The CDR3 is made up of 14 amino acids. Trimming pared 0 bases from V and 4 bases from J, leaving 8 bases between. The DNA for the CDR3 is TGTGCCAGCAGCTTGGGTCGGACAGGAAACACCATATATTTT. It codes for CASSLGRTGNTIYF.

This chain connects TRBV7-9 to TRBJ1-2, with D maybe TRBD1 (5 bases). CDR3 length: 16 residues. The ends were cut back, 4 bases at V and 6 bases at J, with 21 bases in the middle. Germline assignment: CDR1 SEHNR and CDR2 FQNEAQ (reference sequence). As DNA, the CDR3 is TGTGCCAGCAGCTCCTACGGGACTCAGTTTCCGAATGGCTACACCTTC. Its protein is CASSSYGTQFPNGYTF. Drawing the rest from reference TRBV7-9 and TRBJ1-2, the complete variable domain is DTGVSQNPRHKITKRGQNVTFRCDPISEHNRLYWYRQTLGQGPEFLTYFQNEAQLEKSRLLSDRFSAERPKGSFSTLEIQRTEQGDSAMYLCASSSYGTQFPNGYTFGSGTRLTVV.

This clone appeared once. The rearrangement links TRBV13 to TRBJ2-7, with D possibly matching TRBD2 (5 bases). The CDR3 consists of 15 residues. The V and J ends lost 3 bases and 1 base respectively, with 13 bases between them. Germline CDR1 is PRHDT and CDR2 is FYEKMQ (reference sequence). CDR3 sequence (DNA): TGTGCCAGCAGCTTTGGTCGGGGTGTGTCCTACGAGCAGTACTTC. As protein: CASSFGRGVSYEQYF.

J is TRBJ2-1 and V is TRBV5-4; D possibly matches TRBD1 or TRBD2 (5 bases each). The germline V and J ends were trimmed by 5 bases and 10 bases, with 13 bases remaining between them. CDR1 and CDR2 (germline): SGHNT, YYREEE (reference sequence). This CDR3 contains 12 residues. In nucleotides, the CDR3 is TGTGCCAGCAGACTGGGGGAATACGAGCAGTTCTTC. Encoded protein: CASRLGEYEQFF.

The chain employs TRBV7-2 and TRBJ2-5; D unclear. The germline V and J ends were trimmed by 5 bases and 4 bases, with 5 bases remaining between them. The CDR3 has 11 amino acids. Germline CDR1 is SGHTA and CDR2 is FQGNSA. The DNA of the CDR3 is TGTGCCAGCAGCCCAAGAGAGACCCAGTACTTC. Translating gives CASSPRETQYF.

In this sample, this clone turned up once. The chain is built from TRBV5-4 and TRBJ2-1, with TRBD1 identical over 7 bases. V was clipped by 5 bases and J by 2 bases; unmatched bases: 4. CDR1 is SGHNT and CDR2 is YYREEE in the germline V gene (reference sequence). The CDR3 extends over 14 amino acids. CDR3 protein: CASRLGGPYNEQFF. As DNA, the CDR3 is TGTGCCAGCAGACTAGGGGGCCCCTACAATGAGCAGTTCTTC. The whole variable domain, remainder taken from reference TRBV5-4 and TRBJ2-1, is ETGVTQSPTHLIKTRGQQVTLRCSSQSGHNTVSWYQQALGQGPQFIFQYYREEENGRGNFPPRFSGLQFPNYSSELNVNALELDDSALYLCASRLGGPYNEQFFGPGTRLTVL.

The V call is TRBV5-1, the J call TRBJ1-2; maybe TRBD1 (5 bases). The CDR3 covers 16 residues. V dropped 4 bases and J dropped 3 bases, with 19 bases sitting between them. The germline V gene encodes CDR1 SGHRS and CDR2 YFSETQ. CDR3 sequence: CASSPAGGYLDYGYTF. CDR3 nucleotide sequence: TGCGCCAGCAGCCCCGCGGGGGGGTATTTGGACTATGGCTACACCTTC.

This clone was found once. The CDR3 nucleotides read TGTGCCAGCAGCTCCGGACTAGCGGGCCATACCTACGAGCAGTACTTC. Translating gives CASSSGLAGHTYEQYF. V usage is TRBV11-2 and J usage is TRBJ2-7; TRBD2 agrees at 11 bases. This CDR3 is 16 amino acids long. Germline values: CDR1 SGHAT, CDR2 FQNNGV. V dropped 4 bases and J dropped 2; count of bases not matched to a gene: 7.

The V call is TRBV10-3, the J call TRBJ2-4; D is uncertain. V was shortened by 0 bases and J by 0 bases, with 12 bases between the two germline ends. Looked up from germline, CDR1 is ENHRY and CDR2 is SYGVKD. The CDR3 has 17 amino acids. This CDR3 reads CAISESPWWEAKNIQYF. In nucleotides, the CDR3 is TGTGCCATCAGTGAGTCCCCATGGTGGGAAGCCAAAAACATTCAGTACTTC.

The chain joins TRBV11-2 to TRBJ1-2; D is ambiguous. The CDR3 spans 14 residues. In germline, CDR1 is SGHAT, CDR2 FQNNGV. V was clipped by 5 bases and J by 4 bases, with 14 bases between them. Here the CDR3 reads CASSKPGEAYGYTF. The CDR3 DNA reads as TGTGCCAGCAGCAAACCTGGAGAAGCCTATGGCTACACCTTC.

As DNA, the CDR3 is TGTGCCAGCAGTACAGGGCCAGCTTTCTTT. It encodes CASSTGPAFF. This chain links TRBV28 with TRBJ1-1; possibly TRBD1 for D (6 bases). CDR3 length: 10 amino acids. Deletions cut 5 bases from V and 10 bases from J, with 8 bases between. Germline lookup yields CDR1 MDHEN and CDR2 SYDVKM.

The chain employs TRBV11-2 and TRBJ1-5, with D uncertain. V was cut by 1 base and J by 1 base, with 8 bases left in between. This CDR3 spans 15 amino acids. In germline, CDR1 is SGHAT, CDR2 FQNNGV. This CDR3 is CASSLVSLSNQPQHF. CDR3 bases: TGTGCCAGCAGCTTAGTTAGCCTCAGCAATCAGCCCCAGCATTTT.

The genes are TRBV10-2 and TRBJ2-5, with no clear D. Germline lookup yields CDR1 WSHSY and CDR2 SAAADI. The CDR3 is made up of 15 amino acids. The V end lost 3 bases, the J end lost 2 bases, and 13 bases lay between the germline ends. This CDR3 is CASSDSGPTQETQYF. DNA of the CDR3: TGCGCCAGCAGTGACTCCGGGCCAACTCAAGAGACCCAGTACTTC.